Here is one T cell receptor (beta chain) with its context. Its matching antigen is unknown. Germline trimming cut 5 bases from V and 2 bases from J; bases unmatched to any gene: 12. Germline V gives CDR1 SQVTM, CDR2 ANQGSEA. This CDR3 spans 16 amino acids. The table came from immunoSEQ multiplex PCR; TCRdb's copy has only in-frame clones and leaves some out. The sample comprises roughly 50,000 clones, 80% of which are singletons, and about 20% rests with the top ten. This sample is part of a study of PD-1 blockade in classical Hodgkin lymphoma. Study-wide findings and caveats: Lower baseline TCR diversity was reported for newly diagnosed patients than for healthy donors. Compared with baseline, CD4+ but not CD8+ TCR diversity had risen significantly by C4D1.

The patients all showed relapse after autologous stem cell transplantation, while their brentuximab vedotin exposure varied. The sequence was obtained from a human donor with classical Hodgkin lymphoma. Sequenced here: peripheral blood mononuclear cells (PBMCs), sampled before the second cycle of nivolumab. The rearrangement links TRBV29-1 to TRBJ1-2; 9 nucleotides line up with TRBD1. The CDR3 DNA is TGCAGCGTTTCCTTAGGGACAGGGTCCTACAACTATGGCTACACCTTC. Translated: CSVSLGTGSYNYGYTF. The variable domain in full, with the rest retrieved from reference TRBV29-1 and TRBJ1-2, is SAVISQKPSRDICQRGTSLTIQCQVDSQVTMMFWYRQQPGQSLTLIATANQGSEATYESGFVIDKFPISRPNLTFSTLTVSNMSPEDSSIYLCSVSLGTGSYNYGYTFGSGTRLTVV.